Following are 2 T cell receptor beta chains from one sample sequenced in a study of graft-versus-host responses after intestinal transplantation. Profiled with immunoSEQ multiplex PCR; TCRdb holds only in-frame clones, not every one. The sample has tens of thousands of clones, about 92% seen once. For these TCRs, the target antigens are not known. The specimen comprised unstimulated CD8+ T cells sorted from spleen or lymph node cells, sampled before intestinal transplant. The receptors here all came from a human donor who received an intestinal transplant.

The chain employs TRBV11-2 and TRBJ2-5, with 15 bases matching TRBD2. The germline gives CDR1 SGHAT, CDR2 FQNNGV. The CDR3 has 16 amino acids. Losses at the gene ends were 3 bases for V and 3 bases for J; bases not matched to a gene: 2. The CDR3 protein is CASSFGTSGGKETQYF. DNA for the CDR3: TGTGCCAGCAGCTTCGGGACTAGCGGGGGGAAAGAGACCCAGTACTTC.

The chain couples TRBV2 to TRBJ2-7; a possible D gene is TRBD2 (5 bases). Germline values: CDR1 SNHLY, CDR2 FYNNEI. The length of the CDR3 is 15 residues. V lost 3 bases to trimming and J lost 2 bases, with 14 bases between them. CDR3: CASSDGSGDTYEQYF. The CDR3, as DNA: TGTGCCAGCAGTGACGGAAGCGGTGATACCTACGAGCAGTACTTC.